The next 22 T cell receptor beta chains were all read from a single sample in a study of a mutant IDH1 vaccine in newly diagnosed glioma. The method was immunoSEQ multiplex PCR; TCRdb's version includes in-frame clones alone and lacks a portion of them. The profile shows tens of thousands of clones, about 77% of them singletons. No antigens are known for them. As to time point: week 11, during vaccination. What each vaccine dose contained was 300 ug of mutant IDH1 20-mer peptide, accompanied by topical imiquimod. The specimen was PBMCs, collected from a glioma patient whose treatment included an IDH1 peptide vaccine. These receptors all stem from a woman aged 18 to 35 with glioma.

The CDR3: CASSLDRGGPYF. CDR3 DNA: TGTGCCAGCTCACTGGACAGGGGTGGGCCGTACTTC. The chain recombines TRBV18 with TRBJ2-7; 9 positions agree with TRBD1. The junction had 7 bases not matched to a gene; V was cut back by 4 bases and J by 12 bases. The CDR3 has 12 residues. Per the germline V gene, CDR1 is KGHSH and CDR2 is LQKENI.

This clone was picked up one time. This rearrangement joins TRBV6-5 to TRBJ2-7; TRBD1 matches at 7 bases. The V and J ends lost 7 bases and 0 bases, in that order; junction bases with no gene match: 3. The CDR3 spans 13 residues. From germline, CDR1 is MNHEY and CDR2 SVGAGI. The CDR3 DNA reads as TGTGCCAGCAACGACAGGGTCTCCTACGAGCAGTACTTC. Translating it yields CASNDRVSYEQYF.

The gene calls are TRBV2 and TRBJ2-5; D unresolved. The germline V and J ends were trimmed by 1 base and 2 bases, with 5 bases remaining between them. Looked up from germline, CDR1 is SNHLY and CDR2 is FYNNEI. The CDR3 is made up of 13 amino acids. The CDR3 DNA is TGTGCCAGCAGTGAAGAGGTACAAGAGACCCAGTACTTC. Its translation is CASSEEVQETQYF. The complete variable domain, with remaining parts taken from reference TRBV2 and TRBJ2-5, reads EPEVTQTPSHQVTQMGQEVILRCVPISNHLYFYWYRQILGQKVEFLVSFYNNEISEKSEIFDDQFSVERPDGSNFTLKIRSTKLEDSAMYFCASSEEVQETQYFGPGTRLLVL.

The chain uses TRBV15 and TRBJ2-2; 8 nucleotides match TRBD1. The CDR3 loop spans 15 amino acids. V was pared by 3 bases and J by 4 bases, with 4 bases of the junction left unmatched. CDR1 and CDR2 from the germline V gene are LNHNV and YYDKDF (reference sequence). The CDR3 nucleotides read TGTGCCACCAGCAGCTCAGGGGGCTTCACCGGGGAGCTGTTTTTT. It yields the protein CATSSSGGFTGELFF.

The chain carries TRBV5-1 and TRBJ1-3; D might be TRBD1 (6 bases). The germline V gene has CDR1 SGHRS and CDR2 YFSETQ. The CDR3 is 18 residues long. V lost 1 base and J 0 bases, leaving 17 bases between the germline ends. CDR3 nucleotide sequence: TGCGCCAGCAGCTTGACCCCGCAATGGACAGCCTCTGGAAACACCATATATTTT. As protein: CASSLTPQWTASGNTIYF.

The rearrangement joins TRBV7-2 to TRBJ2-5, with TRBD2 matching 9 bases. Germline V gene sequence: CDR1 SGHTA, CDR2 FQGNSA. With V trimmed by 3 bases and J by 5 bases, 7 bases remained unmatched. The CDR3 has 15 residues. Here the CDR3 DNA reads TGTGCCAGCAGCTTCGTGGCGGGGGGGCTGGAGACCCAGTACTTC. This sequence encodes CASSFVAGGLETQYF.

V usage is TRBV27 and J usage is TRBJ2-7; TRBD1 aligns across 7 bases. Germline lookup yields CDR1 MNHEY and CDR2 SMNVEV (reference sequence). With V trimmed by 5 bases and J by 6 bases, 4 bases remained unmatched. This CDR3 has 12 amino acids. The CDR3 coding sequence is TGTGCCAGCAGTACTGGGACAGTCGAGCAGTACTTC. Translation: CASSTGTVEQYF.

CDR3 region: CASSEWIGETQYF. The CDR3 DNA follows: TGCGCCAGCAGTGAGTGGATAGGAGAGACCCAGTACTTC. The chain has TRBV10-2 and TRBJ2-5; D is unclear. Looked up from germline, CDR1 is WSHSY and CDR2 is SAAADI. The CDR3 spans 13 residues. The V gene lost 1 base and the J gene lost 4 bases, with 7 bases spanning the gap.

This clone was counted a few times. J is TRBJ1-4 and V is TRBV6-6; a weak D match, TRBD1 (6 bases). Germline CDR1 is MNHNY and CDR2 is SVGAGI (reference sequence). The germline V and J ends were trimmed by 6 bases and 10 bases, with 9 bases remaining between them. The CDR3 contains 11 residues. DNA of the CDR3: TGTGCCAGCAGCTCGGACAGAAAACTGTTTTTT. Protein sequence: CASSSDRKLFF.

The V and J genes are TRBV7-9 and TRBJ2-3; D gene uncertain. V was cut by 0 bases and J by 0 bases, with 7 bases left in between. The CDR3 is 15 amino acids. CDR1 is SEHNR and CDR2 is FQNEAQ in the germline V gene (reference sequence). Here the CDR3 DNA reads TGTGCCAGCAGCTTAGCCCTAACTAGCACAGATACGCAGTATTTT. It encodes CASSLALTSTDTQYF.

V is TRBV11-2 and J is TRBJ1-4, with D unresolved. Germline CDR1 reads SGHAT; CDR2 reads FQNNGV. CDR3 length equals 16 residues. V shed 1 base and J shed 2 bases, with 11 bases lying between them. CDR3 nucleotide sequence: TGTGCCAGCAGCTTAGGACAATCTTTTACTAATGAAAAACTGTTTTTT. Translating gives CASSLGQSFTNEKLFF.

CDR3 DNA sequence: TGTGCCAGTAGGGACAGGGCTTCCAGCGAAGCTTTCTTT. Translation gives CASRDRASSEAFF. The rearrangement uses TRBV19 and TRBJ1-1, with 8 bases that match TRBD1. Germline V lookup: CDR1 LNHDA, CDR2 SQIVND (reference sequence). This CDR3 has 13 residues. V lost 6 bases and J lost 8; bases outside the gene matches: 8.

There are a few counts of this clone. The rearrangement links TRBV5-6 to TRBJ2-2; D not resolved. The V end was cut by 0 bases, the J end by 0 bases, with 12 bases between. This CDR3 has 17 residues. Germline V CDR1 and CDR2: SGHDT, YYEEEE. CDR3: CASSLAIGGPNTGELFF. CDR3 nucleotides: TGTGCCAGCAGCTTGGCCATTGGCGGACCGAACACCGGGGAGCTGTTTTTT.

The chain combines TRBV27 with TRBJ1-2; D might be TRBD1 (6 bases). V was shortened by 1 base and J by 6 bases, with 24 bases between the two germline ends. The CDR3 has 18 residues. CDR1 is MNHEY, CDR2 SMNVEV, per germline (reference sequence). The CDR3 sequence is CASSLFGGAGPLSHGYTF. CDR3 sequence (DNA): TGTGCCAGCAGTTTATTTGGGGGCGCAGGGCCCCTTAGCCATGGCTACACCTTC.

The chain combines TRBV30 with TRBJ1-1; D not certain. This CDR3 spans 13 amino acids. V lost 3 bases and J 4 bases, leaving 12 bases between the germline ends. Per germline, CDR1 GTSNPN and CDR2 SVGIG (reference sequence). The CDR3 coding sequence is TGTGCCTGGAGGGAAACAGAAATCACTGAAGCTTTCTTT. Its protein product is CAWRETEITEAFF. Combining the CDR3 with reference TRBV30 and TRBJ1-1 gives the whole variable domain SQTIHQWPATLVQPVGSPLSLECTVEGTSNPNLYWYRQAAGRGLQLLFYSVGIGQISSEVPQNLSASRPQDRQFILSSKKLLLSDSGFYLCAWRETEITEAFFGQGTRLTVV.

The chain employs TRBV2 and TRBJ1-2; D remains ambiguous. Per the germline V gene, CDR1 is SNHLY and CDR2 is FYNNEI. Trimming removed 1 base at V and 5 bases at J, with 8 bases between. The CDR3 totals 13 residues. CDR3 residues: CASSEDTAYGYTF. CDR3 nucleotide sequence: TGTGCCAGCAGTGAAGATACAGCATATGGCTACACCTTC.

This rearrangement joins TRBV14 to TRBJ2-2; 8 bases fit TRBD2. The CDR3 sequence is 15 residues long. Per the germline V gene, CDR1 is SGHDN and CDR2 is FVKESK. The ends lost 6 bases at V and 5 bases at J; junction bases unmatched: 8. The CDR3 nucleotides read TGTGCCAGCAGTATTTCCCAGCGGGAGACCGGGGAGCTGTTTTTT. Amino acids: CASSISQRETGELFF.

The CDR3 region has the DNA TGCGCCAGCAGCCTGGCGGGTAGCAATCAGCCCCAGCATTTT. Translating it yields CASSLAGSNQPQHF. This sequence joins TRBV4-1 and TRBJ1-5; D unresolved. Germline V gene data show CDR1 as MGHRA and CDR2 as YSYEKL. The CDR3 is 14 amino acids. Between the trimmed V and J ends, which lost 4 bases and 0 bases, there was a span of 7 bases.

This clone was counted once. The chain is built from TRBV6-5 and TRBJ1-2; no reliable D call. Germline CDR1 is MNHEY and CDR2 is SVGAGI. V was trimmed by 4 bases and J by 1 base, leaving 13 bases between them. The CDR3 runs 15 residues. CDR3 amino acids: CASSLQGSYNYGYTF. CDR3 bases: TGTGCCAGCAGTTTACAAGGGTCATATAACTATGGCTACACCTTC.

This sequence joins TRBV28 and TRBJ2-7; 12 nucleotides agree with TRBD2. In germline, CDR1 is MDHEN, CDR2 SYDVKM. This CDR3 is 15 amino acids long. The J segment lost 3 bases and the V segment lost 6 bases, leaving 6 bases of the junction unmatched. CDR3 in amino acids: CASRPRLAGVYEQYF. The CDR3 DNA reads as TGTGCCAGCAGGCCAAGACTAGCGGGAGTCTACGAGCAGTACTTC.

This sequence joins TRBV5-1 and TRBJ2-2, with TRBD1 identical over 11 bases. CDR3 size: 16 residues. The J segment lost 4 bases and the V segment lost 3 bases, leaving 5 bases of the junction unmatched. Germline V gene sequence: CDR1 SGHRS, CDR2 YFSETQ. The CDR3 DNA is TGCGCCAGCAGCTACGGGACAGGGGGGAGCACCGGGGAGCTGTTTTTT. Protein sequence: CASSYGTGGSTGELFF.

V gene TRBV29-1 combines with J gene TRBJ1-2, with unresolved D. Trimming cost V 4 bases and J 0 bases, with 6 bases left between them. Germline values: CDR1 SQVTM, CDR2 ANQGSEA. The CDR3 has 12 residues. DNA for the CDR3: TGCAGCGTTGGTGACGCTAACTATGGCTACACCTTC. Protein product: CSVGDANYGYTF.